These 6 T cell receptor beta chains share one sample of origin, sequenced in a study of graft-versus-host responses after intestinal transplantation. Only in-frame clones appear in the TCRdb table, and some are missing; sequencing was by immunoSEQ multiplex PCR. The repertoire has 35,000 to 50,000 clones, 90% to 95% of them found once; the top ten carry around 0.22%. These receptors have no known antigen. This specimen consisted of unstimulated CD8+ T cells sorted from spleen or lymph node cells, obtained before transplant. The receptors come from a human donor who was the organ donor for an intestinal transplant.

CDR3 coding DNA: TGTGCCAGCAGCTTAACCCCCGGCAATGAGCAGTTCTTC. Protein product: CASSLTPGNEQFF. V usage is TRBV7-3 and J usage is TRBJ2-1; D not certain. CDR3 size: 13 residues. Trimming stripped 0 bases from V and 6 bases from J, with 6 bases between. The V gene's germline CDR1 is SGHTA and CDR2 FQGTGA.

The genes are TRBV6-1 and TRBJ1-2; no clear D. V gave up 1 base and J gave up 3 bases, with 15 bases separating them. Germline-derived CDR1 and CDR2 are MNHNS and SASEGT. CDR3 length: 16 residues. The DNA for the CDR3 is TGTGCCAGCAGTGAAGGGACGGGTGTATCCTACTATGGCTACACCTTC. Translated: CASSEGTGVSYYGYTF.

V gene TRBV4-1 combines with J gene TRBJ1-1, with D possibly matching TRBD1 (5 bases). The CDR3 has 17 residues. The germline V gene has CDR1 MGHRA and CDR2 YSYEKL. V lost 0 bases to trimming and J lost 0 bases, with 14 bases between them. The CDR3, as DNA: TGCGCCAGCAGCCAAGATGGAGGCGAGGGGATGAACACTGAAGCTTTCTTT. Amino acid sequence: CASSQDGGEGMNTEAFF.

This chain joins TRBV7-9 and TRBJ2-7, with unresolved D. The CDR3 is 13 residues long. V dropped 1 base and J dropped 0 bases, with 4 bases sitting between them. The germline gives CDR1 SEHNR, CDR2 FQNEAQ (reference sequence). CDR3 in DNA: TGTGCCAGCAGCTTAGGTTTCTCCTACGAGCAGTACTTC. Protein product: CASSLGFSYEQYF.

V usage is TRBV29-1 and J usage is TRBJ2-3; TRBD1 aligns across 9 bases. Germline V gene sequence: CDR1 SQVTM, CDR2 ANQGSEA. The length of the CDR3 is 14 residues. After removal of 3 bases from V and 4 bases from J, the junction contained 5 bases not matched to a gene. In nucleotides, the CDR3 is TGCAGCGTTGATATCGGGACAGGGTCAGATACGCAGTATTTT. Its protein product is CSVDIGTGSDTQYF.

The genes are TRBV19 and TRBJ2-1, with D uncertain. Per germline, CDR1 LNHDA and CDR2 SQIVND (reference sequence). V lost 3 bases and J 6 bases, leaving 3 bases between the germline ends. The CDR3 runs to 11 residues. The CDR3 here is CASSMGNEQFF. CDR3 DNA sequence: TGTGCCAGTAGTATGGGCAATGAGCAGTTCTTC.